This T cell receptor (beta chain) was retrieved from a study of T cell changes during pregnancy in multiple sclerosis. The data were produced by immunoSEQ multiplex PCR, yet TCRdb's version contains in-frame clones alone and is incomplete. The sample comprises about 42,000 clones, about 88% of which are singletons, and less than 1.5% rests with the top ten. The CDR3 loop spans 18 amino acids. V gave up 3 bases and J gave up 4 bases; unmatched junction bases: 15. CDR1 is MNHEY, CDR2 SMNVEV, per germline (reference sequence). The V gene is TRBV27, the J gene TRBJ1-2, with TRBD1 matching over 9 bases. The source material was CD4+ T cells from peripheral blood mononuclear cells, sampled in the second trimester of pregnancy. The source of this sequence is a female donor with multiple sclerosis, enrolled in a pregnancy study. CDR3 amino acids: CASSFIGTGLFGSYGYTF. CDR3 DNA: TGTGCCAGCAGTTTCATCGGGACAGGGCTTTTCGGGAGCTATGGCTACACCTTC.